This T cell receptor (beta chain) was identified during a study of blood T cell repertoires in COVID-19. CDR1 and CDR2 from the germline V gene are MGHRA and YSYEKL. With V trimmed by 4 bases and J by 8 bases, 16 bases remained unmatched. This CDR3 is 16 amino acids long. The protocol was immunoSEQ multiplex PCR, while the TCRdb copy is restricted to in-frame clones and leaves out a portion. The sample lists some 210,000 clones; about 86% were seen once. The chain couples TRBV4-1 to TRBJ1-2; TRBD1 aligns across 7 bases. Sequenced input: peripheral blood. This clonotype originated in a man aged 45-60 years with active or convalescent COVID-19. CDR3 amino acids: CASSRGTGTVHGGYTF. In nucleotides, the CDR3 is TGCGCCAGCAGCCGGGGGACCGGGACAGTCCATGGAGGCTACACCTTC.